Described below is a single T cell receptor beta chain sequence and its context. Its antigen remains unknown. The data are from a study of shared clonotypes between healthy human individuals. Study details: The donor group consisted of a couple of women and a few men, aged 18 to 49. Study-level points and caveats: Roughly 4.6% of naive CD4 clonotypes were common to four donors.

Generated by immunoSEQ multiplex PCR, the TCRdb table keeps only in-frame clones and is missing some. The sample lists 1 million to 1.3 million clones; around 82% were seen once. Trimming shortened V by 1 base and J by 5 bases, and 11 bases separated the two germline ends. Per the germline V gene, CDR1 is SGHRS and CDR2 is YFSETQ. This CDR3 has 14 amino acids. This chain uses TRBV5-1 with TRBJ2-3; a possible D gene is TRBD1 (6 bases). The sequenced sample was memory CD4+ T cells from PBMCs. Subset meaning: CD45RA-negative fraction. This sequence originates from a man aged 18 to 35 in good health. Some clones in this sample may be carry-over from other donors' samples. The CDR3 DNA follows: TGCGCCAGCAGCTTGCGTACAGGGCAAGATACGCAGTATTTT. Encoded protein: CASSLRTGQDTQYF.